Listed here are 15 T cell receptor beta chains from one sample, sequenced in a study of blood T cell repertoires in COVID-19. Profiled with immunoSEQ multiplex PCR; TCRdb holds only in-frame clones, not every one. The sample holds approximately 200,000 clones; around 87% are singletons and the top ten take 7% to 9%. Sequenced sample: PBMCs or T cells enriched from blood (not recorded which). The source is a young man in a cohort exposed to, infected with or recovered from COVID-19 (not recorded which).

The genes are TRBV19 and TRBJ2-2, with TRBD2 as a possible D gene (6 bases). CDR3 size: 14 residues. The V end lost 7 bases, the J end lost 0 bases, and 9 bases lay between the germline ends. CDR1 LNHDA and CDR2 SQIVND come from the germline V gene (reference sequence). In DNA form, the CDR3 reads TGTGCCAGTAACGGACTAACGAACACCGGGGAGCTGTTTTTT. Its translation is CASNGLTNTGELFF.

This clone was counted only a few times. The V call is TRBV28, the J call TRBJ1-1; TRBD1 aligns across 9 bases. CDR3 size: 14 residues. CDR1 is MDHEN, CDR2 SYDVKM, per germline. V lost 10 bases to trimming and J lost 0 bases; unmatched junction nucleotides: 6. The CDR3 DNA reads TGTGCCACTAGGACAGGGGACTTGAACACTGAAGCTTTCTTT. Translated: CATRTGDLNTEAFF.

This clone was recorded only once. The J gene is TRBJ1-5, the V gene TRBV19; TRBD1 agrees at 7 bases. This CDR3 comprises 15 residues. The V gene's germline CDR1 is LNHDA and CDR2 SQIVND (reference sequence). After removal of 6 bases from V and 3 bases from J, the junction contained 8 bases not matched to a gene. CDR3 nucleotides: TGTGCCAGTAGAGCGGACAGGAAGAACAATCAGCCCCAGCATTTT. Translation gives CASRADRKNNQPQHF.

In the case of this clone: Other DNA sequences of this sample code for an identical CDR3. The chain has TRBV6-5 and TRBJ2-5, with a weak D call TRBD2 (5 bases). CDR3 length: 13 residues. V lost 5 bases and J 2 bases, leaving 9 bases between the germline ends. Germline V gives CDR1 MNHEY, CDR2 SVGAGI. Here the CDR3 reads CASSRGLQETQYF. The CDR3 DNA follows: TGTGCCAGCAGTCGAGGGCTTCAAGAGACCCAGTACTTC.

The J gene is TRBJ2-2, the V gene TRBV4-3, with D perhaps matching TRBD2 (5 bases). Germline-derived CDR1 and CDR2 are LGHNA and YSLEER. The CDR3 contains 17 residues. V lost 0 bases to trimming and J lost 8 bases, with 19 bases between them. CDR3 residues: CASSQDPPLEGQGELFF. The CDR3, as DNA: TGCGCCAGCAGCCAAGACCCTCCCCTAGAGGGCCAGGGGGAGCTGTTTTTT.

V and J are TRBV6-5 and TRBJ2-1; TRBD2 matches 9 bases. V was pared by 7 bases and J by 5 bases, with 9 bases of the junction left unmatched. Germline CDR1 reads MNHEY; CDR2 reads SVGAGI. There are 15 residues in the CDR3. CDR3 nucleotides: TGTGCCAGCACCCCAATCGGGACTAGCCACAATGAGCAGTTCTTC. Residues: CASTPIGTSHNEQFF.

This clone was recorded once. The V call is TRBV27, the J call TRBJ1-5; D is ambiguous. The germline V gene has CDR1 MNHEY and CDR2 SMNVEV (reference sequence). V was shortened by 2 bases and J by 7 bases, with 12 bases between the two germline ends. The CDR3 has 14 amino acids. The chain's CDR3 is CASSLRDRGQPQHF. DNA of the CDR3: TGTGCCAGCAGTTTAAGGGATCGGGGACAGCCCCAGCATTTT.

The chain is built from TRBV7-8 and TRBJ2-7; weak D call: TRBD1 (6 bases). The germline CDR1 and CDR2 sequences are SGHVS and FQNEAQ. The CDR3 is 18 residues long. V lost 0 bases, J lost 3 bases, and 21 bases lay in between. DNA for the CDR3: TGTGCCAGCAGCTTAGCCATCATCGGGACACAAATGAACTACGAGCAGTACTTC. Translation: CASSLAIIGTQMNYEQYF.

This clone was seen a handful of times. CDR3 protein: CASSYREFSNYGYTF. The CDR3, as DNA: TGTGCCAGTTCCTACAGGGAGTTTTCTAACTATGGCTACACCTTC. The chain employs TRBV19 and TRBJ1-2; a possible D gene is TRBD1 (6 bases). There are 15 residues in the CDR3. Trimming shortened V by 8 bases and J by 0 bases, and 16 bases separated the two germline ends. Per germline, CDR1 LNHDA and CDR2 SQIVND (reference sequence).

The V call is TRBV28, the J call TRBJ2-5, with D possibly TRBD1 on 6 matching bases. With 3 bases removed from V and 5 bases from J, the gap between germline ends came to 16 bases. CDR3 length: 15 residues. Per germline, CDR1 MDHEN and CDR2 SYDVKM. CDR3 residues: CASSFPGESMETQYF. DNA for the CDR3: TGTGCCAGCAGTTTTCCAGGGGAGTCGATGGAGACCCAGTACTTC.

J is TRBJ1-3 and V is TRBV19; TRBD1 is a possible D gene (5 bases). Germline lookup yields CDR1 LNHDA and CDR2 SQIVND (reference sequence). The CDR3 runs to 17 residues. The V gene lost 1 base and the J gene lost 0 bases, with 13 bases spanning the gap. The DNA for the CDR3 is TGTGCCAGTAGTATAGGATTGGGGCCTACCTCTGGAAACACCATATATTTT. Protein: CASSIGLGPTSGNTIYF. Full variable domain (rest looked up from reference TRBV19 and TRBJ1-3): DGGITQSPKYLFRKEGQNVTLSCEQNLNHDAMYWYRQDPGQGLRLIYYSQIVNDFQKGDIAEGYSVSREKKESFPLTVTSAQKNPTAFYLCASSIGLGPTSGNTIYFGEGSWLTVV.

This chain connects TRBV21-1 to TRBJ2-2; the listed D gene, TRBD2, was not tested against the DNA. TRBV21-1 is recorded as a pseudogene. This CDR3 has 18 residues. The CDR3 nucleotides are TGTGCCAGCAACATTCCCCTCTGGCTAGCGGGGGACACCGGGGAGCTGTTTTTT. Residues: CASNIPLWLAGDTGELFF.

V gene TRBV19 combines with J gene TRBJ1-2; tentatively, D is TRBD1 (6 bases). CDR1 LNHDA and CDR2 SQIVND come from the germline V gene (reference sequence). The CDR3 is 15 residues long. Deletions cut 7 bases from V and 4 bases from J, with 19 bases between. The CDR3 loop reads CASNSGDIRGYGYTF. The CDR3 DNA reads as TGTGCCAGTAACTCCGGGGACATCCGAGGCTATGGCTACACCTTC.

The gene calls are TRBV29-1 and TRBJ2-5; perhaps TRBD2 as D (6 bases). From germline, CDR1 is SQVTM and CDR2 ANQGSEA. V was shortened by 4 bases and J by 7 bases, with 22 bases between the two germline ends. The CDR3 is made up of 15 amino acids. As DNA, the CDR3 is TGCAGCGTTGGCCCGCTGACTAGATACAAGGGGACCCAGTACTTC. This sequence encodes CSVGPLTRYKGTQYF.

The CDR3 DNA is TGTGCCAGCAGTTTTGCTAGCAGCCCCTACAATGAGCAGTTCTTC. This sequence encodes CASSFASSPYNEQFF. The V and J genes are TRBV6-5 and TRBJ2-1, with D perhaps matching TRBD2 (5 bases). Trimming stripped 4 bases from V and 2 bases from J, with 12 bases between. CDR3 length: 15 residues. Germline-derived CDR1 and CDR2 are MNHEY and SVGAGI.